Shown below are 16 T cell receptor beta chains from a single sample sequenced in a study of regulatory T cells in long-lasting Graves disease. Regarding time point: newly diagnosed GD, antithyroid drugs for less than 3 months. PBMC RNA served as the TCR library source. Building the TCR beta libraries relied on iRepertoire HTBI primers, and CDR3 regions underwent Arm-PCR. TCRdb reprocessed the multiplex PCR reads via MiXCR and lists one record per CDR3 protein. The table has about 420,000 distinct CDR3 sequences, about 15% seen once. This sample also belongs to another study, concerning T cells in Graves' hyperthyroidism and ophthalmopathy.

Sequencing used peripheral blood mononuclear cells (PBMCs), obtained at new diagnosis, from a patient treated with antithyroid drugs. The receptors shown here come from a young woman with Graves disease.

This clonotype turned up a few times. The chain is built from TRBV9 and TRBJ2-6; TRBD1 aligns across 12 bases. The CDR3 runs 18 residues. V lost 0 bases, J lost 2 bases, and 3 bases stayed unmatched. Per the germline V gene, CDR1 is SGDLS and CDR2 is YYNGEE. The CDR3 DNA reads as TGTGCCAGCAGCGTAGTAGGGACAGGGGGCGCTGGGGCCAACGTCCTGACTTTC. The encoded protein is CASSVVGTGGAGANVLTF.

This clonotype was seen a few times. The chain joins TRBV19 to TRBJ1-1; D unclear. Germline assignment: CDR1 LNHDA and CDR2 SQIVND (reference sequence). Trimming stripped 4 bases from V and 5 bases from J, with 11 bases between. This CDR3 is built from 13 residues. The CDR3 sequence: CASSNPRRTEAFF. Here the CDR3 DNA reads TGTGCCAGTAGTAACCCTCGGCGGACTGAAGCTTTCTTT.

This chain joins TRBV20-1 and TRBJ2-1; tentatively, D is TRBD2 (6 bases). The germline V gene encodes CDR1 DFQATT and CDR2 SNEGSKA (reference sequence). Trimming left V 2 bases short and J 3 bases short, with 14 bases between. The CDR3 loop spans 15 amino acids. This chain's CDR3 is CSARSLANHYNEQFF. CDR3 DNA: TGCAGTGCTAGATCGCTAGCGAACCACTACAATGAGCAGTTCTTC.

Ten or more counts support this clonotype. The gene calls are TRBV7-2 and TRBJ1-1, with 10 bases that match TRBD1. The V gene end was trimmed by 6 bases and the J gene end by 10 bases; junction bases not matched to a gene: 8. The CDR3 is 13 amino acids. From germline, CDR1 is SGHTA and CDR2 FQGNSA. CDR3 residues: CASRPGTGVSAFF. CDR3 nucleotide sequence: TGTGCCAGCAGACCCGGGACAGGGGTTTCAGCTTTCTTT.

In its sample, this clonotype was seen a few times. No conserved phenylalanine or tryptophan ends this CDR3, so it is likely a read error. The V and J genes are TRBV2 and TRBJ1-6; TRBD1 matches at 10 bases. Germline V CDR1 and CDR2: SNHLY, FYNNEI. Trimming at V came to 0 bases and at J to 13 bases, leaving 3 bases not matched to a gene. The CDR3 extends over 14 amino acids. In DNA form, the CDR3 reads TGTGCCAGCAGTGAAGCCGGGACAGGGGTCCCCCTCCACCTT. Translation gives CASSEAGTGVPLHL.

J is TRBJ2-7 and V is TRBV7-9; 9 bases are a match to TRBD1. The J segment lost 6 bases and the V segment lost 1 base, leaving 4 bases of the junction unmatched. Germline V gives CDR1 SEHNR, CDR2 FQNEAQ (reference sequence). This CDR3 spans 14 amino acids. The CDR3 reads CASSLGQGEGEQYF. CDR3 DNA sequence: TGTGCCAGCAGCTTAGGACAGGGGGAAGGCGAGCAGTACTTC.

The chain recombines TRBV29-1 with TRBJ1-3; D gene unclear. The CDR3 totals 14 residues. Germline V gene data show CDR1 as SQVTM and CDR2 as ANQGSEA. The V end lost 0 bases, the J end lost 0 bases, and 6 bases lay between the germline ends. The CDR3 bases are TGCAGCGTTGAAGATCTTAGCTCTGGAAACACCATATATTTT. It translates to CSVEDLSSGNTIYF.

There are many counts of this clonotype. V and J are TRBV20-1 and TRBJ2-4, with TRBD1 matching 10 bases. Germline V CDR1 and CDR2: DFQATT, SNEGSKA (reference sequence). V dropped 6 bases and J dropped 8; count of bases not matched to a gene: 7. This CDR3 contains 13 residues. CDR3 region: CSARQGAVDIQYF. The CDR3 DNA is TGCAGTGCGAGACAGGGGGCAGTTGACATTCAGTACTTC.

This clonotype was recorded at least ten times. This sequence joins TRBV28 and TRBJ2-3, with D perhaps matching TRBD2 (5 bases). V lost 1 base to trimming and J lost 1 base, with 12 bases between them. The CDR3 is 16 residues long. Germline V gene data show CDR1 as MDHEN and CDR2 as SYDVKM. CDR3 DNA: TGTGCCAGCAGTTTATTTCGTGGGAGTGGCACAGATACGCAGTATTTT. This translates into CASSLFRGSGTDTQYF.

The V gene is TRBV27, the J gene TRBJ1-2, with a tentative D call TRBD1 (5 bases). V lost 4 bases and J lost 3, with 15 bases in between. The CDR3 spans 15 residues. Per germline, CDR1 MNHEY and CDR2 SMNVEV (reference sequence). The CDR3: CASSWTNPRDYGYTF. The CDR3 DNA is TGTGCCAGCAGTTGGACAAACCCCCGGGACTATGGCTACACCTTC.

This clonotype was seen ten or more times. V is TRBV29-1 and J is TRBJ2-1; tentatively, D is TRBD2 (5 bases). Trimming shortened V by 0 bases and J by 0 bases, and 12 bases separated the two germline ends. Per germline, CDR1 SQVTM and CDR2 ANQGSEA. CDR3 size: 16 residues. This CDR3 reads CSVEDRGLPSYNEQFF. CDR3 bases: TGCAGCGTTGAAGATCGAGGACTTCCCTCCTACAATGAGCAGTTCTTC.

The rearrangement joins TRBV6-2 or TRBV6-3 to TRBJ1-1; D gene unclear. Germline loops: CDR1 MNHEY, CDR2 SVGEGT. The CDR3 runs to 14 residues. Between the trimmed V and J ends, which lost 2 bases and 5 bases, there was a span of 12 bases. Written as DNA, the CDR3 is TGTGCCAGCAGTTACCTCACGGATGTGACTGAAGCTTTCTTT. Its translation: CASSYLTDVTEAFF.

This clonotype was seen at least ten times. The chain joins TRBV20-1 to TRBJ2-1; 7 bases line up with TRBD2. J lost 6 bases, V lost 3 bases, and 14 bases had no gene match. CDR3 length: 16 residues. Germline assignment: CDR1 DFQATT and CDR2 SNEGSKA (reference sequence). The CDR3: CSARSLGGRAVNEQFF. CDR3 coding DNA: TGCAGTGCTAGGTCTCTTGGAGGGAGGGCCGTCAATGAGCAGTTCTTC.

This rearrangement joins TRBV24-1 to TRBJ2-1; 14 bases are shared with TRBD2. The CDR3 loop spans 16 amino acids. Germline CDR1 and CDR2: KGHDR and SFDVKD. V lost 3 bases and J lost 6; bases outside the gene matches: 3. CDR3 loop: CATSDPGTSGGNEQFF. The CDR3, as DNA: TGTGCCACCAGTGATCCCGGGACTAGCGGGGGCAATGAGCAGTTCTTC.

The sample holds a few counts of this clonotype. The rearrangement links TRBV5-1 to TRBJ2-1; TRBD2 matches at 8 bases. After removal of 5 bases from V and 6 bases from J, the junction contained 7 bases not matched to a gene. The V gene's germline CDR1 is SGHRS and CDR2 YFSETQ. There are 14 residues in the CDR3. CDR3 DNA: TGCGCCAGCAGTGTGCCGAGCGGGAGCAATGAGCAGTTCTTC. Translating gives CASSVPSGSNEQFF.

This clonotype was counted a few times. This chain uses TRBV19 with TRBJ2-1; TRBD2 matches 8 bases. The CDR3 contains 16 residues. Germline assignment: CDR1 LNHDA and CDR2 SQIVND (reference sequence). V lost 4 bases to trimming and J lost 2 bases; unmatched junction nucleotides: 7. CDR3 loop: CASSRLAGNTYNEQFF. In nucleotides, the CDR3 is TGTGCCAGTAGTAGGCTAGCGGGCAACACCTACAATGAGCAGTTCTTC.